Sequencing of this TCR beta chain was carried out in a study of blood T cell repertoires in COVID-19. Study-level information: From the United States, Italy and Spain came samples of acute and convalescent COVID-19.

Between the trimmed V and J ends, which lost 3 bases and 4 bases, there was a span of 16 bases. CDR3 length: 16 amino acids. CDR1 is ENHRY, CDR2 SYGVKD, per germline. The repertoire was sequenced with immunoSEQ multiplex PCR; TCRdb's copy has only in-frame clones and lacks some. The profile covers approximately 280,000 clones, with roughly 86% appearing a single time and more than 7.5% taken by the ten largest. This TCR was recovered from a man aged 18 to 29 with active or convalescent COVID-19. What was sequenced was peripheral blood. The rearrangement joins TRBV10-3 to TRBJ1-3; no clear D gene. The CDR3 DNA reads TGTGCCATCAGTGACCCCCCGGGTGGAGGGGGAAACACCATATATTTT. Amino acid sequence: CAISDPPGGGGNTIYF.